A selection of T cell receptor beta chains follows, all from one sample in a study of OX40 agonist ivuxolimab in advanced cancers. Only in-frame clones appear in the TCRdb table, and some are missing; sequencing was by immunoSEQ multiplex PCR. The sample has approximately 70,000 clones, around 83% seen once. The material was CD4+ or CD8+ T cells sorted from blood, obtained in a trial of the OX40 agonist ivuxolimab. All receptors come from an adult with an advanced solid tumor such as melanoma, head and neck, liver or kidney cancer. Each CDR3 is given with its conserved first and last residue. D genes are given only for firm matches. Where a row states a size, it is once, few, many or the class of an expanded clone; other rows omit it.

V: TRBV7-2; J: TRBJ1-1; size: .; D: .; CDR3: CASSLTRTVEAFF; DNA: TGTGCCAGCAGCCTCACCCGGACAGTTGAAGCTTTCTTT
V: TRBV29-1; J: TRBJ2-1; size: few; D: TRBD2; CDR3: CSVDASGLYNEQFF; DNA: TGCAGCGTTGACGCTAGCGGGCTGTACAATGAGCAGTTCTTC
V: TRBV19; J: TRBJ2-1; size: .; D: .; CDR3: CASSIPGLSQEQFF; DNA: TGTGCCAGTAGTATCCCGGGCCTCTCGCAGGAGCAGTTCTTC
V: TRBV25-1; J: TRBJ2-5; size: .; D: .; CDR3: CASSVLVLGSRVEETQYF; DNA: TGTGCCAGCAGTGTCCTCGTTTTGGGGAGTAGGGTCGAAGAGACCCAGTACTTC
V: TRBV5-1; J: TRBJ2-1; size: .; D: .; CDR3: CASSPGPSSYNEQFF; DNA: TGCGCCAGCAGCCCCGGGCCAAGCTCCTACAATGAGCAGTTCTTC
V: TRBV5-1; J: TRBJ2-7; size: .; D: .; CDR3: CASSLWSSSYEQYF; DNA: TGCGCCAGCAGCCTGTGGTCGAGCTCCTACGAGCAGTACTTC
V: TRBV6-4; J: TRBJ1-6; size: .; D: .; CDR3: CASSESRNSPLHF; DNA: TGTGCCAGCAGTGAATCCCGGAATTCACCCCTCCACTTT
V: TRBV5-1; J: TRBJ2-5; size: .; D: TRBD2; CDR3: CASSIIVPGTRGETQYF; DNA: TGCGCCAGCAGCATAATAGTACCCGGGACTAGGGGGGAGACCCAGTACTTC
V: TRBV4-2; J: TRBJ2-7; size: .; D: .; CDR3: CASSQAQQAYEQYF; DNA: TGTGCCAGCAGCCAAGCCCAGCAGGCCTACGAGCAGTACTTC
V: TRBV19; J: TRBJ2-3; size: .; D: TRBD2; CDR3: CATLRGGGTDTQYF; DNA: TGTGCCACCCTTCGGGGGGGAGGCACAGATACGCAGTATTTT
V: TRBV30; J: TRBJ2-7; size: few; D: .; CDR3: CAWSRLSYEQYF; DNA: TGTGCCTGGAGTAGACTGTCCTACGAGCAGTACTTC
V: TRBV7-9; J: TRBJ1-5; size: .; D: TRBD1; CDR3: CASSKQTGGNQPQHF; DNA: TGTGCCAGCAGCAAACAGACAGGGGGCAATCAGCCCCAGCATTTT
V: TRBV10-3; J: TRBJ1-6; size: .; D: .; CDR3: CAIRTEAYNSPLHF; DNA: TGTGCCATCAGGACAGAAGCTTATAATTCACCCCTCCACTTT
V: TRBV19; J: TRBJ1-1; size: .; D: .; CDR3: CASSIGSRTEAFF; DNA: TGTGCCAGTAGTATTGGCAGCAGGACCGAAGCTTTCTTT
V: TRBV5-5; J: TRBJ1-2; size: .; D: TRBD1; CDR3: CASSAPGQGNYGYTF; DNA: TGTGCCAGCAGCGCACCGGGACAGGGAAACTATGGCTACACCTTC
V: TRBV10-2; J: TRBJ1-1; size: .; D: .; CDR3: CASSDYRADYWANTEAFF; DNA: TGCGCCAGCAGTGATTACAGGGCCGACTATTGGGCGAACACTGAAGCTTTCTTT
V: TRBV7-2; J: TRBJ2-5; size: .; D: TRBD2; CDR3: CASSSGGAGETQYF; DNA: TGTGCCAGCAGCTCCGGGGGGGCCGGGGAGACCCAGTACTTC
V: TRBV27; J: TRBJ2-7; size: .; D: .; CDR3: CASSLSDRTYEQYF; DNA: TGTGCCAGCAGTTTATCTGACAGGACCTACGAGCAGTACTTC
V: TRBV5-1; J: TRBJ2-7; size: .; D: .; CDR3: CASSLIGRSNEQYF; DNA: TGTGCCAGCAGCTTGATCGGGCGGAGTAACGAGCAGTACTTC
V: TRBV6-5; J: TRBJ2-7; size: .; D: TRBD1; CDR3: CASSYGDRGGNEQYF; DNA: TGTGCCAGCAGTTACGGCGACAGGGGTGGCAACGAGCAGTACTTC
V: TRBV12-2; J: TRBJ1-5; size: few; D: .; CDR3: CASRFQGDQPQHF; DNA: TGTGCAAGTCGCTTCCAGGGGGATCAGCCCCAGCATTTT
V: TRBV5-6; J: TRBJ1-5; size: .; D: TRBD1; CDR3: CASSLRRGQGNQPQHF; DNA: TGTGCCAGCAGCTTGCGCAGGGGGCAGGGCAATCAGCCCCAGCATTTT
V: TRBV11-1; J: TRBJ2-3; size: .; D: TRBD2; CDR3: CASSPPSGRLDTQYF; DNA: TGTGCCAGCAGCCCCCCTAGCGGACGGTTGGATACGCAGTATTTT
V: TRBV7-2; J: TRBJ2-7; size: few; D: .; CDR3: CASSLGPEIYHEQYF; DNA: TGTGCCAGCAGCCTCGGACCAGAGATATATCACGAGCAGTACTTC
V: TRBV30; J: TRBJ2-2; size: .; D: TRBD2; CDR3: CAWSVEYTLAGALANTGELFF; DNA: TGTGCCTGGAGTGTAGAGTATACGCTAGCGGGGGCACTCGCGAACACCGGGGAGCTGTTTTTT
V: TRBV5-5; J: TRBJ1-5; size: .; D: .; CDR3: CATDARPHQPQHF; DNA: TGTGCCACCGATGCCCGGCCTCATCAGCCCCAGCATTTT
V: TRBV18; J: TRBJ2-3; size: .; D: TRBD2; CDR3: CASSREGLAWYF; DNA: TGTGCCAGCTCCCGAGAGGGACTAGCATGGTATTTT
V: TRBV2; J: TRBJ1-1; size: .; D: .; CDR3: CASSGTAAIEAFF; DNA: TGTGCCAGCAGTGGCACTGCGGCGATTGAAGCTTTCTTT
V: TRBV6-1; J: TRBJ1-6; size: .; D: .; CDR3: CASSEVVGTGPHF; DNA: TGTGCCAGCAGTGAAGTAGTCGGCACAGGGCCCCACTTT